This note documents a single T cell receptor beta chain sequence. Here immunoSEQ multiplex PCR was the method, and the copy in TCRdb shows in-frame clones only, minus some. This table has 70,000 to 95,000 clones, around 97% appearing once. This entry comes from a study of technical replicates of blood from a handful of donors. The TCR originated in a human donor in good health. The sequenced sample was T cells isolated from PBMCs.

The CDR3 nucleotides read TGTGCCAGCAGCTTAGGACGGGGGAACACTGAAGCTTTCTTT. As protein: CASSLGRGNTEAFF. The V call is TRBV7-8, the J call TRBJ1-1; D remains ambiguous. Germline V CDR1 and CDR2: SGHVS, FQNEAQ. This CDR3 is 14 amino acids long. The V and J ends lost 1 base and 1 base respectively, with 7 bases between them.